These 23 T cell receptor beta chains originate from one sample sequenced in a study of T cells in Graves' hyperthyroidism and ophthalmopathy. Template material for amplifying TCR beta CDR3 regions consisted of RNA transcripts. An initial round of RT-PCR targeting the TCR CDR3 relied on the HTBI primer set. TCRdb itself ran the multiplex PCR reads through MiXCR, one entry per CDR3 protein. The table has around 280,000 distinct CDR3 sequences, about 13% seen once. The material sequenced was blood. The receptor source for this set is a woman aged 40 to 50 with Graves' hyperthyroidism.

The rearrangement uses TRBV7-6 and TRBJ2-3; D remains ambiguous. From germline, CDR1 is SGHVS and CDR2 FNYEAQ. V gave up 0 bases and J gave up 0 bases, with 10 bases separating them. This CDR3 contains 16 residues. The CDR3: CASSLAKAISTDTQYF. The CDR3 DNA reads as TGTGCCAGCAGCTTAGCGAAAGCAATTAGCACAGATACGCAGTATTTT.

This clonotype was recorded at least ten times. This rearrangement joins TRBV7-9 to TRBJ2-7; 8 nucleotides line up with TRBD1. The CDR3 loop spans 12 amino acids. Germline V gene data show CDR1 as SEHNR and CDR2 as FQNEAQ (reference sequence). The junction had 6 bases not matched to a gene; V was cut back by 9 bases and J by 5 bases. The CDR3 DNA reads TGTGCCAGTGGGGCAGGGGGCCACGAGCAGTACTTC. Encoded protein: CASGAGGHEQYF.

The chain employs TRBV10-2 and TRBJ2-1; D might be TRBD2 (6 bases). The V gene lost 6 bases and the J gene lost 7 bases, with 19 bases spanning the gap. The length of the CDR3 is 15 residues. Germline V gene sequence: CDR1 WSHSY, CDR2 SAAADI. The CDR3 coding sequence is TGCGCCAGCAGAGATCAATCCCGGGACTCAAATGAGCAGTTCTTC. This sequence encodes CASRDQSRDSNEQFF.

This clonotype has at least ten counts. The V and J genes are TRBV7-2 and TRBJ2-7; TRBD2 matches at 9 bases. The CDR3 length is 15 residues. Trimming took 6 bases from V and 2 from J; bases not matched to a gene: 8. CDR1 and CDR2 (germline): SGHTA, FQGNSA. The chain's CDR3 is CASSLGLAVPYEQYF. The DNA of the CDR3 is TGTGCCAGCAGTTTGGGACTAGCCGTTCCCTACGAGCAGTACTTC. The entire variable domain, with the rest obtained from reference TRBV7-2 and TRBJ2-7, is as follows: GAGVSQSPSNKVTEKGKDVELRCDPISGHTALYWYRQSLGQGLEFLIYFQGNSAPDKSGLPSDRFSAERTGGSVSTLTIQRTQQEDSAVYLCASSLGLAVPYEQYFGPGTRLTVT.

As regards this clonotype: Being one base from a much bigger clone, this may be a read error. The gene calls are TRBV20-1 and TRBJ2-1; TRBD2 matches at 8 bases. V lost 3 bases to trimming and J lost 9 bases; unmatched junction nucleotides: 10. The CDR3 extends over 14 amino acids. CDR1 and CDR2 from the germline V gene are DFQATT and SNEGSKA (reference sequence). The CDR3 loop is CSARMGLDASEQFF. The CDR3 coding sequence is TGCAGTGCTAGGATGGGACTAGATGCTTCTGAGCAGTTCTTC.

In its sample, this clonotype was seen many times. The V call is TRBV6-1, the J call TRBJ1-1; weak D call: TRBD1 (6 bases). The V gene lost 2 bases and the J gene lost 4 bases, with 23 bases spanning the gap. Germline lookup yields CDR1 MNHNS and CDR2 SASEGT. CDR3 length: 18 residues. CDR3 region: CASSERGGRKVYGTEAFF. The CDR3 nucleotides are TGTGCCAGCAGTGAAAGGGGGGGAAGGAAGGTATACGGCACTGAAGCTTTCTTT.

A remark on this clonotype: A read error may explain this, as a much larger clone is one base away. This chain connects TRBV7-8 to TRBJ2-5, with D possibly matching TRBD1 (5 bases). Germline loops: CDR1 SGHVS, CDR2 FQNEAQ. The CDR3 runs 16 residues. V shed 2 bases and J shed 5 bases, with 18 bases lying between them. The CDR3 loop is CASSLRRQGSEETQYF. CDR3 sequence (DNA): TGTGCCAGCAGCTTAAGACGCCAGGGATCCGAGGAGACCCAGTACTTC.

This chain joins TRBV5-6 and TRBJ2-1; 8 nucleotides match TRBD1. CDR1 SGHDT and CDR2 YYEEEE come from the germline V gene. Unmatched junction bases numbered 15, after V lost 4 bases and J lost 9 bases. The CDR3 is made up of 16 amino acids. CDR3 coding DNA: TGTGCCAGCAGCGTAGGACCCTCGGGACAGGAAGGTGAGCAGTTCTTC. It yields the protein CASSVGPSGQEGEQFF.

This clonotype was recorded many times. The genes are TRBV7-2 and TRBJ2-7; 15 positions match TRBD2. Per germline, CDR1 SGHTA and CDR2 FQGNSA. J was trimmed by 7 bases and V by 2 bases; bases with no gene match: 3. The CDR3 length is 15 residues. This CDR3 is CASSLTGTSGREQYF. For the CDR3, the DNA is TGTGCCAGCAGCTTAACCGGGACTAGCGGGAGGGAGCAGTACTTC.

This clonotype came up many times. The DNA of the CDR3 is TGTGCCAGCAGTTACTCGGCCAGGGAGAGCAATCAGCCCCAGCATTTT. It specifies CASSYSARESNQPQHF. The chain uses TRBV6-6 and TRBJ1-5; D perhaps matches TRBD1 (5 bases). From germline, CDR1 is MNHNY and CDR2 SVGAGI (reference sequence). Deletions cut 0 bases from V and 1 base from J, with 10 bases between. CDR3 length equals 16 residues.

Only a few counts were recorded for this clonotype. The chain is built from TRBV9 and TRBJ2-1; TRBD2 matches at 15 bases. Germline-derived CDR1 and CDR2 are SGDLS and YYNGEE. V was clipped by 4 bases and J by 1 base; unmatched bases: 9. The CDR3 contains 19 residues. Here the CDR3 reads CASSLGLAGGLFSYNEQFF. The DNA of the CDR3 is TGTGCCAGCAGCCTTGGACTAGCGGGAGGGCTCTTTTCCTACAATGAGCAGTTCTTC. The whole variable domain, filled in from reference TRBV9 and TRBJ2-1, reads DSGVTQTPKHLITATGQRVTLRCSPRSGDLSVYWYQQSLDQGLQFLIQYYNGEERAKGNILERFSAQQFPDLHSELNLSSLELGDSALYFCASSLGLAGGLFSYNEQFFGPGTRLTVL.

This clonotype showed up many times. This chain uses TRBV7-9 with TRBJ2-7; unclear D gene. There are 14 residues in the CDR3. V was clipped by 2 bases and J by 5 bases, with 13 bases between them. In germline, CDR1 is SEHNR, CDR2 FQNEAQ (reference sequence). For the CDR3, the DNA is TGTGCCAGCAGCTTATCGTTCGGTGGCCACGAGCAGTACTTC. It is translated as CASSLSFGGHEQYF.

This clonotype appeared a single time. The J gene is TRBJ2-2, the V gene TRBV6-1; tentatively, D is TRBD1 or TRBD2 (5 bases each). V gave up 5 bases and J gave up 6 bases, with 13 bases separating them. This CDR3 is 14 amino acids long. Germline assignment: CDR1 MNHNS and CDR2 SASEGT. CDR3 coding DNA: TGTGCCAGCAGTCGGGACCTAGGGGCCGGGGAGCTGTTTTTT. Protein product: CASSRDLGAGELFF.

This clonotype was seen more than once but under ten times. CDR3 protein: CSARQDSNQPQHF. The CDR3 bases are TGCAGTGCTAGACAGGATAGCAATCAGCCCCAGCATTTT. The V gene is TRBV20-1, the J gene TRBJ1-5; D unclear. The length of the CDR3 is 13 residues. CDR1 and CDR2 from the germline V gene are DFQATT and SNEGSKA (reference sequence). The V and J ends lost 2 bases and 0 bases respectively, with 5 bases between them.

This clonotype occurred many times. The V gene is TRBV6-1, the J gene TRBJ2-7; tentatively, D is TRBD2 (5 bases). V was trimmed by 5 bases and J by 0 bases, leaving 14 bases between them. Per the germline V gene, CDR1 is MNHNS and CDR2 is SASEGT. The CDR3 consists of 15 residues. The CDR3 sequence: CASSYLSRDSYEQYF. As DNA, the CDR3 is TGTGCCAGCAGTTACCTTTCACGGGACTCCTACGAGCAGTACTTC.

On this clonotype: A much larger clone differs by one base, so this may be a read error. CDR3 sequence reads: CASSREDRTGYGYTF. In DNA form, the CDR3 reads TGTGCCAGCAGCCGAGAGGACAGGACGGGCTATGGCTACACCTTC. The rearrangement links TRBV3-1 to TRBJ1-2; the match to TRBD1 covers 7 bases. The J segment lost 4 bases and the V segment lost 4 bases, leaving 9 bases of the junction unmatched. Germline CDR1 reads LGHDT; CDR2 reads YNNKEL (reference sequence). The CDR3 has 15 residues.

Comments on this clonotype: The junction departs from the called germline gene at one end, perhaps through a read error. The chain links TRBV6-1 to TRBJ1-6; 9 bases are a match to TRBD1. The CDR3 totals 15 residues. Germline loops: CDR1 MNHNS, CDR2 SASEGT. In nucleotides, the CDR3 is TGTGCCTGCAGTAGCGCCGGGACAGGGTTATCACCCCTCCACTTT. Encoded protein: CACSSAGTGLSPLHF.

This clonotype was recorded a few times. J is TRBJ2-1 and V is TRBV19; 7 bases are a match to TRBD2. Germline V CDR1 and CDR2: LNHDA, SQIVND (reference sequence). The ends lost 5 bases at V and 2 bases at J; junction bases unmatched: 12. The CDR3 is 17 residues long. This chain's CDR3 is CASSELPSGATYNEQFF. As DNA, the CDR3 is TGTGCCAGTAGTGAACTACCTAGCGGAGCTACCTACAATGAGCAGTTCTTC.

This clonotype was detected many times. CDR3 protein: CASSLVSGEGNEQFF. The DNA of the CDR3 is TGTGCCAGCAGCTTGGTGTCAGGGGAGGGCAATGAGCAGTTCTTC. The J gene is TRBJ2-1, the V gene TRBV5-6; possibly TRBD2 for D (7 bases). The germline V gene has CDR1 SGHDT and CDR2 YYEEEE. The CDR3 is made up of 15 amino acids. V dropped 0 bases and J dropped 6 bases, with 13 bases sitting between them. The whole variable domain, filled in from reference TRBV5-6 and TRBJ2-1, reads DAGVTQSPTHLIKTRGQQVTLRCSPKSGHDTVSWYQQALGQGPQFIFQYYEEEERQRGNFPDRFSGHQFPNYSSELNVNALLLGDSALYLCASSLVSGEGNEQFFGPGTRLTVL.

In this sample, this clonotype turned up many times. The V call is TRBV12-3 or TRBV12-4, the J call TRBJ1-4; D is ambiguous. The CDR3 totals 12 residues. With 7 bases removed from V and 8 bases from J, the gap between germline ends came to 11 bases. The CDR3 region is CASTKTREKLFF. CDR3 nucleotide sequence: TGTGCCAGCACCAAAACTCGGGAAAAACTGTTTTTT.

The V call is TRBV10-3, the J call TRBJ2-7; D unresolved. V was shortened by 2 bases and J by 3 bases, with 8 bases between the two germline ends. The CDR3 has 13 residues. The V gene's germline CDR1 is ENHRY and CDR2 SYGVKD. The CDR3 DNA reads as TGTGCCATCAGTGAGGAAGCCAACTACGAGCAGTACTTC. Its translation is CAISEEANYEQYF.

V is TRBV20-1 and J is TRBJ1-2; the D is unclear. Germline V gene lookup returns CDR1 DFQATT and CDR2 SNEGSKA (reference sequence). The CDR3 length is 15 residues. The V end was cut by 3 bases, the J end by 3 bases, with 17 bases between. CDR3 DNA sequence: TGCAGTGCTAGTTCGACCGCCGCAGCCGACTATGGCTACACCTTC. Protein sequence: CSASSTAAADYGYTF.

This clonotype was seen repeatedly, ten times or more. This chain links TRBV27 with TRBJ2-3; a weak D match, TRBD2 (6 bases). Trimming left V 5 bases short and J 4 bases short, with 16 bases between. Per the germline V gene, CDR1 is MNHEY and CDR2 is SMNVEV (reference sequence). The CDR3 has 15 residues. The CDR3 region is CASSGSGAGPDTQYF. The CDR3 nucleotides read TGTGCCAGCAGTGGTAGCGGAGCGGGCCCAGATACGCAGTATTTT.